Listed here are 32 T cell receptor beta chains from one sample, sequenced in a study of spatial heterogeneity in lung cancer. Time point described: sample taken at primary tumor resection. TCRs were sequenced from unsorted whole RNA of tumor, nontumor lung or PBMC. MiXCR was run by TCRdb on the 5' RACE reads, yielding one entry per CDR3 protein. The sample contains some 39,000 distinct CDR3 sequences, approximately 6.5% of which appear only once. Sample: PBMCs, taken at surgery. The origin of the receptors is a female donor with early-stage non-small cell lung cancer.

This clonotype was observed many times. This chain's CDR3 is CASSKGPGGRPEAFF. As DNA, the CDR3 is TGTGCCAGCAGCAAGGGGCCAGGGGGCCGCCCTGAAGCTTTCTTT. This chain uses TRBV21-1 with TRBJ1-1; the table's D call, TRBD1, has no DNA check behind it. TRBV21-1 is termed a pseudogene. The CDR3 is 15 amino acids.

This clonotype turned up a few times. The J gene is TRBJ2-5, the V gene TRBV29-1; TRBD1 agrees at 11 bases. V shed 7 bases and J 5 bases; nucleotides not matched to a gene: 6. Germline V gene lookup returns CDR1 SQVTM and CDR2 ANQGSEA. This CDR3 spans 13 amino acids. CDR3 amino acids: CSGGQGAGETQYF. The CDR3 DNA reads TGCAGCGGTGGACAGGGGGCTGGGGAGACCCAGTACTTC.

The sample holds a few counts of this clonotype. The chain has TRBV7-6 and TRBJ2-5; D not certain. CDR1 is SGHVS and CDR2 is FNYEAQ in the germline V gene. This CDR3 has 12 residues. Trimming removed 6 bases from V and 5 bases from J, with 10 bases in between. CDR3 in DNA: TGTGCCAGCAGTTTTAAAGGGGAGACCCAGTACTTC. Translation gives CASSFKGETQYF.

This clonotype was counted a few times. The chain joins TRBV18 to TRBJ1-1; D is unresolved. CDR3 length: 13 amino acids. Trimming took off 2 bases at V and 5 bases at J, with 9 bases between the two ends. Germline-derived CDR1 and CDR2 are KGHSH and LQKENI. In nucleotides, the CDR3 is TGTGCCAGCTCACCAAATCCCTCGACTGAAGCTTTCTTT. It encodes CASSPNPSTEAFF.

The sample holds a few counts of this clonotype. The J gene is TRBJ1-1, the V gene TRBV28; D is perhaps TRBD1 (6 bases). Deletions cut 6 bases from V and 3 bases from J, with 20 bases between. The CDR3 runs 16 residues. CDR1 MDHEN and CDR2 SYDVKM come from the germline V gene. This CDR3 is CASSIPGTLFYTEAFF. DNA of the CDR3: TGTGCCAGCAGCATTCCCGGGACACTTTTCTACACTGAAGCTTTCTTT.

This clonotype was detected only a few times. The rearrangement links TRBV11-2 to TRBJ2-5, with D perhaps matching TRBD2 (5 bases). Germline assignment: CDR1 SGHAT and CDR2 FQNNGV. V dropped 4 bases and J dropped 2 bases, with 20 bases sitting between them. CDR3 length equals 17 residues. Here the CDR3 reads CASSSPMYRTPQETQYF. As DNA, the CDR3 is TGTGCCAGCAGCTCCCCTATGTATCGGACTCCTCAAGAGACCCAGTACTTC.

This clonotype was detected many times. The J gene is TRBJ2-3, the V gene TRBV5-1; perhaps TRBD2 as D (6 bases). Germline CDR1 is SGHRS and CDR2 is YFSETQ. The CDR3 runs to 13 residues. V was clipped by 5 bases and J by 4 bases, with 11 bases between them. The CDR3: CASRFPGADTQYF. The CDR3 coding sequence is TGCGCCAGCAGGTTTCCGGGGGCAGATACGCAGTATTTT. Complete variable domain (other parts from reference TRBV5-1 and TRBJ2-3): KAGVTQTPRYLIKTRGQQVTLSCSPISGHRSVSWYQQTPGQGLQFLFEYFSETQRNKGNFPGRFSGRQFSNSRSEMNVSTLELGDSALYLCASRFPGADTQYFGPGTRLTVL.

With respect to this clonotype: A much more abundant neighbour one base away suggests this may be a read error. The chain has TRBV5-1 and TRBJ2-5; no clear D. Germline V gene sequence: CDR1 SGHRS, CDR2 YFSETQ. The CDR3 totals 13 residues. Trimming took 0 bases from V and 5 from J, leaving 8 bases between them. This chain's CDR3 is CASSLGLSETQYF. CDR3 DNA: TGCGCCAGCAGCTTGGGTCTGTCGGAGACCCAGTACTTC.

This clonotype has ten or more counts. DNA for the CDR3: TGTGCCACCATTAGCCTGAGTCTCTCCTACAATGAGCAGTTCTTC. Translation: CATISLSLSYNEQFF. The chain carries TRBV28 and TRBJ2-1; no clear D gene. Germline CDR1 reads MDHEN; CDR2 reads SYDVKM. The V gene lost 10 bases and the J gene lost 0 bases, with 16 bases spanning the gap. The CDR3 runs to 15 residues.

This clonotype was observed many times. The chain couples TRBV5-8 to TRBJ1-5, with D possibly TRBD1 on 6 matching bases. V was trimmed by 4 bases and J by 4 bases, leaving 21 bases between them. Per the germline V gene, CDR1 is SGHTS and CDR2 is YDEGEE. CDR3 length equals 17 residues. The CDR3 DNA is TGTGCCAGCAGCGGGGGCGCAGTGCGCTTCTTTAATCAGCCCCAGCATTTT. Translating it yields CASSGGAVRFFNQPQHF.

This clonotype was recorded many times. The V gene is TRBV9, the J gene TRBJ1-3; D is unresolved. The V end lost 0 bases, the J end lost 0 bases, and 7 bases lay between the germline ends. Germline lookup yields CDR1 SGDLS and CDR2 YYNGEE. The CDR3 covers 15 residues. The CDR3 spells CASSVDLSSGNTIYF. The CDR3 DNA is TGTGCCAGCAGCGTAGACCTTTCCTCTGGAAACACCATATATTTT.

This clonotype was found many times. The chain has TRBV7-9 and TRBJ2-4, with D perhaps being TRBD1 or TRBD2 (6 bases each). This CDR3 has 15 residues. Trimming pared 3 bases from V and 10 bases from J, leaving 19 bases between. Germline V gene lookup returns CDR1 SEHNR and CDR2 FQNEAQ (reference sequence). For the CDR3, the DNA is TGTGCCAGCAGCTTCGGTGGGGGGCCGGTCAAGATTCAGTACTTC. It translates to CASSFGGGPVKIQYF.

This clonotype was observed many times. V usage is TRBV5-1 and J usage is TRBJ2-6; no firm D call. CDR3 length: 16 residues. The V gene's germline CDR1 is SGHRS and CDR2 YFSETQ. The ends were cut back, 4 bases at V and 2 bases at J, with 13 bases in the middle. CDR3 region: CASSDKSSTGANVLTF. For the CDR3, the DNA is TGCGCCAGCAGCGACAAGAGTTCCACTGGGGCCAACGTCCTGACTTTC.

This clonotype was seen repeatedly, ten times or more. The chain carries TRBV4-1 and TRBJ2-1; TRBD1 might be the D (6 bases). Trimming took 2 bases from V and 12 from J, leaving 17 bases between them. CDR1 MGHRA and CDR2 YSYEKL come from the germline V gene. This CDR3 has 14 residues. This CDR3 is CASSQIGQILGQFF. The CDR3 nucleotides are TGCGCCAGCAGCCAAATTGGACAGATCCTGGGGCAGTTCTTC.

V is TRBV7-6 and J is TRBJ2-3; 9 bases are a match to TRBD2. Germline V gene lookup returns CDR1 SGHVS and CDR2 FNYEAQ. The CDR3 spans 20 residues. The V gene end was trimmed by 5 bases and the J gene end by 5 bases; junction bases not matched to a gene: 23. CDR3 sequence (DNA): TGTGCCAGCAGCCTCCTACCCTTAGCGGGGGCCACCCCTGGAGGAGATACGCAGTATTTT. Its protein product is CASSLLPLAGATPGGDTQYF.

This clonotype was seen many times. V is TRBV28 and J is TRBJ2-3, with 10 bases lining up with TRBD2. CDR1 and CDR2 (germline): MDHEN, SYDVKM. V was pared by 6 bases and J by 2 bases, with 5 bases of the junction left unmatched. The CDR3 sequence is 15 residues long. CDR3 bases: TGTGCCAGCAGCCGCCTAGCGGGGGCCACAGATACGCAGTATTTT. This gives the protein CASSRLAGATDTQYF. The full variable domain, completed using reference TRBV28 and TRBJ2-3, is DVKVTQSSRYLVKRTGEKVFLECVQDMDHENMFWYRQDPGLGLRLIYFSYDVKMKEKGDIPEGYSVSREKKERFSLILESASTNQTSMYLCASSRLAGATDTQYFGPGTRLTVL.

This clonotype has at least ten counts. The chain links TRBV5-1 to TRBJ1-2; TRBD1 might be the D (5 bases). The V gene's germline CDR1 is SGHRS and CDR2 YFSETQ. This CDR3 is 12 amino acids long. The V end was cut by 3 bases, the J end by 4 bases, with 7 bases between. The CDR3 reads CASSSDTYGYTF. The CDR3 DNA reads TGCGCCAGCAGCTCGGACACCTATGGCTACACCTTC.

The chain recombines TRBV19 with TRBJ2-7; TRBD2 matches 11 bases. The CDR3 is made up of 14 amino acids. J was trimmed by 2 bases and V by 6 bases; bases with no gene match: 3. CDR1 and CDR2 (germline): LNHDA, SQIVND (reference sequence). CDR3 loop: CASSAGLAAYEQYF. The CDR3 DNA reads as TGTGCCAGTAGCGCGGGACTAGCGGCCTACGAGCAGTACTTC.

This clonotype was seen a handful of times. The V and J genes are TRBV20-1 and TRBJ2-3; D not resolved. This CDR3 contains 11 residues. V was cut by 5 bases and J by 4 bases, with 7 bases left in between. Germline V gene sequence: CDR1 DFQATT, CDR2 SNEGSKA (reference sequence). CDR3 in amino acids: CSAPGPDTQYF. The CDR3 DNA is TGCAGTGCTCCCGGGCCAGATACGCAGTATTTT.

This clonotype has at least ten counts. The J gene is TRBJ2-7, the V gene TRBV15, with D perhaps TRBD1 or TRBD2 (5 bases each). CDR3 length: 14 residues. Trimming cost V 5 bases and J 10 bases, with 21 bases left between them. Germline V lookup: CDR1 LNHNV, CDR2 YYDKDF (reference sequence). The CDR3 region is CATSHVRDQINQYF. DNA of the CDR3: TGTGCCACCAGCCACGTCCGGGACCAGATAAATCAGTACTTC.

This clonotype showed up many times. This chain links TRBV4-1 with TRBJ2-3; 8 nucleotides agree with TRBD2. Germline assignment: CDR1 MGHRA and CDR2 YSYEKL. CDR3 length: 16 residues. The trim removed 2 bases at V and 2 bases at J, leaving 6 bases unmatched. The CDR3 sequence: CASSQPPSGPTDTQYF. The CDR3 bases are TGCGCCAGCAGCCAACCCCCTAGCGGGCCCACAGATACGCAGTATTTT.

The table lists this clonotype with many counts. The rearrangement links TRBV4-3 to TRBJ2-7; 7 bases map to TRBD1. CDR1 is LGHNA, CDR2 YSLEER, per germline. Trimming at V came to 1 base and at J to 2 bases, leaving 8 bases not matched to a gene. The CDR3 runs 16 residues. CDR3: CASSQAGSTGTYEQYF. The CDR3 region has the DNA TGCGCCAGCAGCCAAGCAGGCTCGACAGGGACCTACGAGCAGTACTTC.

This clonotype was found a few times. This chain uses TRBV5-1 with TRBJ2-7; the D gene is possibly TRBD2 (6 bases). The CDR3 runs to 14 residues. Germline values: CDR1 SGHRS, CDR2 YFSETQ. V was shortened by 1 base and J by 2 bases, with 10 bases between the two germline ends. In DNA, the CDR3 is TGCGCCAGCAGCTTGTTGGAGGGTGCCTACGAGCAGTACTTC. It codes for CASSLLEGAYEQYF.

This chain's CDR3 is CASGCGGAEETQYF. DNA for the CDR3: TGCGCCAGCGGCTGCGGGGGGGCGGAAGAGACCCAGTACTTC. The gene calls are TRBV10-1 and TRBJ2-5; the match to TRBD2 covers 9 bases. This CDR3 is 14 amino acids long. Germline-derived CDR1 and CDR2 are WNHNN and SYGVQD (reference sequence). V dropped 8 bases and J dropped 3; count of bases not matched to a gene: 7.

The chain is built from TRBV3-1 and TRBJ2-2; D may be TRBD1 (5 bases). The V end was cut by 2 bases, the J end by 5 bases, with 12 bases between. This CDR3 is 15 amino acids long. Germline CDR1 LGHDT, CDR2 YNNKEL (reference sequence). The CDR3 DNA is TGTGCCAGCAGCCAACAGACAGTCGGAACCGGGGAGCTGTTTTTT. Translated, it gives CASSQQTVGTGELFF.

This clonotype has only a few counts. The J gene is TRBJ1-5, the V gene TRBV6-2 or TRBV6-3, with D uncertain. Germline CDR1 is MNHEY and CDR2 is SVGEGT. V lost 0 bases to trimming and J lost 1 base, with 10 bases between them. The CDR3 has 16 residues. CDR3 bases: TGTGCCAGCAGTTACTCCGGAGCGACGAGCAATCAGCCCCAGCATTTT. As protein: CASSYSGATSNQPQHF.

This chain uses TRBV9 with TRBJ1-5; tentatively, D is TRBD1 (5 bases). CDR1 and CDR2 from the germline V gene are SGDLS and YYNGEE. V lost 4 bases and J lost 4, with 12 bases in between. The CDR3 spans 14 residues. The chain's CDR3 is CASSRGTVNQPQHF. In DNA form, the CDR3 reads TGTGCCAGCAGCAGAGGGACGGTTAATCAGCCCCAGCATTTT.

This clonotype was found many times. The chain recombines TRBV20-1 with TRBJ2-7; D possibly corresponds to TRBD2 (6 bases). CDR1 and CDR2 (germline): DFQATT, SNEGSKA (reference sequence). The germline V and J ends were trimmed by 2 bases and 2 bases, with 19 bases remaining between them. The CDR3 length is 16 residues. CDR3 sequence: CSARLPGDREAYEQYF. The DNA for the CDR3 is TGCAGTGCTAGACTCCCGGGGGATAGGGAAGCCTACGAGCAGTACTTC.

This clonotype was detected ten times or more. The rearrangement uses TRBV9 and TRBJ2-5; D is undetermined. V was cut by 0 bases and J by 2 bases, with 5 bases left in between. The germline CDR1 and CDR2 sequences are SGDLS and YYNGEE. The CDR3 is made up of 13 amino acids. The CDR3 loop is CASSVGLQETQYF. In DNA, the CDR3 is TGTGCCAGCAGCGTAGGGCTACAAGAGACCCAGTACTTC.

This clonotype was counted ten times or more. V and J are TRBV20-1 and TRBJ2-3; no reliable D call. Germline CDR1 and CDR2: DFQATT and SNEGSKA (reference sequence). This CDR3 is built from 14 residues. V lost 1 base to trimming and J lost 5 bases, with 13 bases between them. The CDR3 region is CSARAGTSVDTQYF. CDR3 nucleotide sequence: TGCAGTGCTAGAGCAGGTACCAGCGTAGATACGCAGTATTTT.

This clonotype was recorded at least ten times. The chain uses TRBV6-6 and TRBJ1-2, with 8 positions matching TRBD1. The CDR3 spans 14 residues. V shed 7 bases, J shed 2 bases, and the junction held 6 bases outside the gene matches. The germline gives CDR1 MNHNY, CDR2 SVGAGI (reference sequence). CDR3 sequence (DNA): TGTGCCAGCACCCTGACAGGGGTAAACTATGGCTACACCTTC. This translates into CASTLTGVNYGYTF.

This clonotype was counted many times. The V and J genes are TRBV29-1 and TRBJ2-5; D is unclear. This CDR3 contains 13 residues. Germline V CDR1 and CDR2: SQVTM, ANQGSEA. Trimming cost V 3 bases and J 3 bases, with 11 bases left between them. CDR3 nucleotides: TGCAGCGTTGAGCCGGTCCTAAAAGAGACCCAGTACTTC. Protein sequence: CSVEPVLKETQYF.